There are a few counts of the clone carrying this T cell receptor beta chain. From RNA transcripts, TCR beta CDR3 regions were amplified. The TCR CDR3 was amplified in a first-round RT-PCR using the HTBI primer set. From the multiplex PCR reads, TCRdb called clonotypes with MiXCR, one entry per CDR3 protein. The repertoire holds about 300,000 distinct CDR3 sequences, with around a fifth as singletons. From germline, CDR1 is MNHNS and CDR2 SASEGT. Trimming stripped 4 bases from V and 1 base from J, with 5 bases between. The CDR3 is 13 amino acids. These data originate in a study of T cells in Graves' hyperthyroidism and ophthalmopathy. Study background: Peripheral blood was acquired at first diagnosis, ahead of any therapy whatsoever.

The specimen was blood. This sequence originates from a man aged 50 to 59 with Graves' ophthalmopathy. The chain joins TRBV6-1 to TRBJ1-5; D is unresolved. For the CDR3, the DNA is TGTGCCAGCAGTGCTATAAGCAATCAGCCCCAGCATTTT. Translating gives CASSAISNQPQHF.